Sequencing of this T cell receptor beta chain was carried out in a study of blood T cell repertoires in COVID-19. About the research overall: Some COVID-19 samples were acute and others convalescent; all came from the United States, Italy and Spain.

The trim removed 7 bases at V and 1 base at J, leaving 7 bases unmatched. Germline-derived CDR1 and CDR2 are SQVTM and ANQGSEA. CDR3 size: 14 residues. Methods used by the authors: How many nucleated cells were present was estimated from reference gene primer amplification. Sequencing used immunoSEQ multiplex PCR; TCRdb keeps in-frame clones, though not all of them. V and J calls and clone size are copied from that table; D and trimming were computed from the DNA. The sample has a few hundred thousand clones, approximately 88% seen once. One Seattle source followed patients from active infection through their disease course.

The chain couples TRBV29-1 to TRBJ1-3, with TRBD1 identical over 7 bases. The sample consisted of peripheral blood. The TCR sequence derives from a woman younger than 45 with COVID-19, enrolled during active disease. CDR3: CSGWTGTSGNTIYF. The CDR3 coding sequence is TGCAGCGGGTGGACAGGAACTTCTGGAAACACCATATATTTT.